One TCR beta chain is described in this entry. CDR3 length: 12 residues. The V gene's germline CDR1 is SGHAT and CDR2 FQNNGV. Trimming took off 1 base at V and 11 bases at J, with 9 bases between the two ends. The data derive from a study of cytotoxic CD8 clonotypes in ibrutinib-treated CLL. Sequencing was performed with immunoSEQ multiplex PCR; in TCRdb, only in-frame clones are kept and a portion is missing. The table includes about 89,000 clones, roughly 80% detected once. The sequence was obtained from a human donor with chronic lymphocytic leukemia. The specimen comprised PBMCs, sampled after 12 months of ibrutinib treatment. The chain carries TRBV11-2 and TRBJ2-1; D may be TRBD2 (6 bases). The CDR3 sequence: CASSLVSGQQFF. In nucleotides, the CDR3 is TGTGCCAGCAGCTTAGTTAGCGGCCAGCAGTTCTTC. Full variable domain (missing parts from reference TRBV11-2 and TRBJ2-1): EAGVAQSPRYKIIEKRQSVAFWCNPISGHATLYWYQQILGQGPKLLIQFQNNGVVDDSQLPKDRFSAERLKGVDSTLKIQPAKLEDSAVYLCASSLVSGQQFFGPGTRLTVL.